This T cell receptor (beta chain) emerged from a study of T cell changes during pregnancy in multiple sclerosis. This clone was found once. TCRdb's table, derived via immunoSEQ multiplex PCR, lists solely in-frame clones and lacks some. The table has about 130,000 clones, about 96% seen once; the top ten hold roughly 0.45%. The germline V gene encodes CDR1 KGHSH and CDR2 LQKENI. Trimming stripped 5 bases from V and 3 bases from J, with 8 bases between. This CDR3 is built from 12 residues. This sample comprised peripheral blood, obtained after pregnancy. This chain links TRBV18 with TRBJ2-7; D is perhaps TRBD2 (6 bases). This clonotype was sampled from a female donor with multiple sclerosis, enrolled in a pregnancy study. CDR3 sequence (DNA): TGTGCCAGCTCAGAGACTAGCTACGAGCAGTACTTC. Its protein is CASSETSYEQYF.